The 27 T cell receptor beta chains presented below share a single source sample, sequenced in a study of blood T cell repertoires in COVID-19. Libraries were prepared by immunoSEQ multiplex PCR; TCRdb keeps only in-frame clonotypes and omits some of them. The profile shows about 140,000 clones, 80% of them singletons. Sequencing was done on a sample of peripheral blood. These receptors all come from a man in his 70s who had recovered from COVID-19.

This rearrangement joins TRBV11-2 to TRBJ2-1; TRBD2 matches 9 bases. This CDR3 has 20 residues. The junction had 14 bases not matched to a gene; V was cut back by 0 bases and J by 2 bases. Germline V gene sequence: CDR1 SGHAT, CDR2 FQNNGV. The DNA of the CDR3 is TGTGCCAGCAGCTTAGAGACGTATCTCGGACTAGCGCCCCCCTACAATGAGCAGTTCTTC. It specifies CASSLETYLGLAPPYNEQFF.

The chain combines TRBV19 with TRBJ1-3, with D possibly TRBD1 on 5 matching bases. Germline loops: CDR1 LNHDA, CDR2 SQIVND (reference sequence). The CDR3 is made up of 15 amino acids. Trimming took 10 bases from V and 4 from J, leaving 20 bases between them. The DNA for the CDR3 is TGTGCCACCACCAACTGGGGAGGGGCGGGAAACACCATATATTTT. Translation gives CATTNWGGAGNTIYF. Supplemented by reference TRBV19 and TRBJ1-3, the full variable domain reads DGGITQSPKYLFRKEGQNVTLSCEQNLNHDAMYWYRQDPGQGLRLIYYSQIVNDFQKGDIAEGYSVSREKKESFPLTVTSAQKNPTAFYLCATTNWGGAGNTIYFGEGSWLTVV.

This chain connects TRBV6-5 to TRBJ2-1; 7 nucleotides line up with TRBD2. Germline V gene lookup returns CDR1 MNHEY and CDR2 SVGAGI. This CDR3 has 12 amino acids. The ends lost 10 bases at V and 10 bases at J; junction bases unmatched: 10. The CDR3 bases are TGTGCCACCAATCCGGGGGGTGGAGAGCAGTTCTTC. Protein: CATNPGGGEQFF.

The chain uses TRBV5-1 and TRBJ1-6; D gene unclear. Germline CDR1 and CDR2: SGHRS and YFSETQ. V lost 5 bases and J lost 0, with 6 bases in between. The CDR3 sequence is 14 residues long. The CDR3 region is CASRSSSYNSPLHF. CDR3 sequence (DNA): TGCGCCAGCAGGTCTAGCTCCTATAATTCACCCCTCCACTTT.

The CDR3 loop reads CASSFSGRAPGELFF. CDR3 sequence (DNA): TGTGCCAGCAGCTTTAGCGGGAGGGCCCCCGGGGAGCTGTTTTTT. This chain joins TRBV7-9 and TRBJ2-2; 11 nucleotides line up with TRBD2. The V and J ends lost 3 bases and 6 bases, in that order; junction bases with no gene match: 3. CDR1 is SEHNR and CDR2 is FQNEAQ in the germline V gene (reference sequence). The CDR3 covers 15 residues.

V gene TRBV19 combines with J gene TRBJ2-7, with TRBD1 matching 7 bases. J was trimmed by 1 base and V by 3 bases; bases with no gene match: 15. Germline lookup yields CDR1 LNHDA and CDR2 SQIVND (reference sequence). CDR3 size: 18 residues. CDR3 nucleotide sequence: TGTGCCAGTAGTATTAGGGTCCGAGACAGGGACATATCCTACGAGCAGTACTTC. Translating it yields CASSIRVRDRDISYEQYF. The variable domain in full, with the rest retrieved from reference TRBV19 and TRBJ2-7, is DGGITQSPKYLFRKEGQNVTLSCEQNLNHDAMYWYRQDPGQGLRLIYYSQIVNDFQKGDIAEGYSVSREKKESFPLTVTSAQKNPTAFYLCASSIRVRDRDISYEQYFGPGTRLTVT.

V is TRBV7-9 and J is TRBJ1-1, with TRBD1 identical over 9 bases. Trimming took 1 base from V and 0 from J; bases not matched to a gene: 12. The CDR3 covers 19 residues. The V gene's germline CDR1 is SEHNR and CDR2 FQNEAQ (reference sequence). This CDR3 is CASSLVVFRDRELNTEAFF. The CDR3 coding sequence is TGTGCCAGCAGCTTAGTCGTGTTCCGGGACAGGGAGTTGAACACTGAAGCTTTCTTT.

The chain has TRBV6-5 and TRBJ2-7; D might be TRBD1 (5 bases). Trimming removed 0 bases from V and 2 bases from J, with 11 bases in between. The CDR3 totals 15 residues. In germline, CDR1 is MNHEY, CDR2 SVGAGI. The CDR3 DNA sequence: TGTGCCAGCAGTTACTCCTGGGGCAGTCCCTACGAGCAGTACTTC. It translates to CASSYSWGSPYEQYF.

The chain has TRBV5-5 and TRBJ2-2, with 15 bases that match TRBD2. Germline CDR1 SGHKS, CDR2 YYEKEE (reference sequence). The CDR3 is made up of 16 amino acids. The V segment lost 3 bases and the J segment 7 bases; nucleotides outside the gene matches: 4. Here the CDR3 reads CASSSGLAGGVGELFF. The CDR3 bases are TGTGCCAGCAGCTCAGGACTAGCGGGGGGGGTCGGGGAGCTGTTTTTT.

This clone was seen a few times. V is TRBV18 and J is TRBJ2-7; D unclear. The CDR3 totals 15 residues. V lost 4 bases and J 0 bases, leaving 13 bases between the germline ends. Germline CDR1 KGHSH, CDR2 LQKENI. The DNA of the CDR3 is TGTGCCAGCTCACTCAGAGGTGATTCCTCCTACGAGCAGTACTTC. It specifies CASSLRGDSSYEQYF.

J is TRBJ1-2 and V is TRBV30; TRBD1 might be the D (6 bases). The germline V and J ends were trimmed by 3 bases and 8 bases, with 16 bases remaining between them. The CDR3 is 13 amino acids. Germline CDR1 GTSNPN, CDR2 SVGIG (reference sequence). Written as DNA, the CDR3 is TGTGCCTGGAGCGGGGGGGGCTGGACCGGCTACACCTTC. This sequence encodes CAWSGGGWTGYTF.

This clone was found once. CDR3 amino acids: CASSSTWAGGPFSEQFF. The CDR3 DNA sequence: TGTGCCAGCAGCTCCACGTGGGCGGGAGGGCCTTTCAGTGAGCAGTTCTTC. This chain uses TRBV5-6 with TRBJ2-1, with 9 bases aligning to TRBD2. CDR1 and CDR2 (germline): SGHDT, YYEEEE. This CDR3 spans 17 amino acids. The trim removed 3 bases at V and 9 bases at J, leaving 16 bases unmatched.

CDR3 protein: CASSEGQREQYF. The CDR3 coding sequence is TGCGCCAGCAGTGAGGGACAGCGTGAGCAGTACTTC. This sequence joins TRBV10-1 and TRBJ2-7; a possible D gene is TRBD1 (6 bases). Trimming left V 2 bases short and J 7 bases short, with 9 bases between. Germline V gene lookup returns CDR1 WNHNN and CDR2 SYGVQD (reference sequence). The CDR3 length is 12 residues.

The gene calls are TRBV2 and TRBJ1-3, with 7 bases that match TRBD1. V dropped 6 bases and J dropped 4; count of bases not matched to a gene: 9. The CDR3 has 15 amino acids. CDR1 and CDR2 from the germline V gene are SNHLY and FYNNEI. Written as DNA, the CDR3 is TGTGCCAGCAGCGGGACAGCACTTGCCGGAAACACCATATATTTT. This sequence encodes CASSGTALAGNTIYF.

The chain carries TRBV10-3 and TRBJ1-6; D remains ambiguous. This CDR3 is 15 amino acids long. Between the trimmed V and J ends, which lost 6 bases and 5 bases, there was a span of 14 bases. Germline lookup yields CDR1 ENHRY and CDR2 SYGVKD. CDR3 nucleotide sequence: TGTGCCATCAGACCTTCCGGGAAGGATAATTCACCCCTCCACTTT. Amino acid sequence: CAIRPSGKDNSPLHF.

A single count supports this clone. The CDR3 protein is CASSQAGWSNTGELFF. The DNA for the CDR3 is TGTGCCAGCAGCCAAGCGGGATGGTCGAACACCGGGGAGCTGTTTTTT. J is TRBJ2-2 and V is TRBV4-2, with D possibly TRBD2 on 5 matching bases. From germline, CDR1 is LGHNA and CDR2 YNFKEQ. The CDR3 sequence is 16 residues long. V shed 1 base and J shed 0 bases, with 9 bases lying between them.

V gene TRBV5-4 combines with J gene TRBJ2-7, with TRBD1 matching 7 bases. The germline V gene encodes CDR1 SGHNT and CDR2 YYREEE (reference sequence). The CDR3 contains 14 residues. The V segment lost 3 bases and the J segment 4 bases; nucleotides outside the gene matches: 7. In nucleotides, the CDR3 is TGTGCCAGCAGCTGGGGAAGGGGGCTGTACGAGCAGTACTTC. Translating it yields CASSWGRGLYEQYF.

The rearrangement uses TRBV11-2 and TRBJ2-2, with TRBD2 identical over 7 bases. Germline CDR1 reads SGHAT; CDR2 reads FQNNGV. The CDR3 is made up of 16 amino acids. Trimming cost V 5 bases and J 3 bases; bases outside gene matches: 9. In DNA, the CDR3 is TGTGCCAGCAGCCCCCGCGGGAGTCGGGACACCGGGGAGCTGTTTTTT. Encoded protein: CASSPRGSRDTGELFF.

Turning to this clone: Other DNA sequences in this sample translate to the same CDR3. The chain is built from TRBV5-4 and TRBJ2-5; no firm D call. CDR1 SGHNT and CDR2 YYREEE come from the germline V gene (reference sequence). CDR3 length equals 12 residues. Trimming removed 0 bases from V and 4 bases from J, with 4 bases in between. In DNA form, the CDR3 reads TGTGCCAGCAGCTTGGGGGCAGAGACCCAGTACTTC. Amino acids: CASSLGAETQYF.

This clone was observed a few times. The CDR3 is CASSFSPNTEAFF. The DNA of the CDR3 is TGTGCCAGCAGCTTTTCCCCTAACACTGAAGCTTTCTTT. This rearrangement joins TRBV7-3 to TRBJ1-1; D ambiguous. V gave up 3 bases and J gave up 2 bases, with 7 bases separating them. This CDR3 has 13 residues. Germline lookup yields CDR1 SGHTA and CDR2 FQGTGA.

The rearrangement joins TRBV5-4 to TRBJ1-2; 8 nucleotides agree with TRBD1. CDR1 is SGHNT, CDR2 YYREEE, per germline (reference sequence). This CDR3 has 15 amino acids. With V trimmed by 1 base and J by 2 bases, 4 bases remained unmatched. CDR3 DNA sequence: TGTGCCAGCAGCTTGACGCAGGGGGCAAACTATGGCTACACCTTC. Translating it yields CASSLTQGANYGYTF.

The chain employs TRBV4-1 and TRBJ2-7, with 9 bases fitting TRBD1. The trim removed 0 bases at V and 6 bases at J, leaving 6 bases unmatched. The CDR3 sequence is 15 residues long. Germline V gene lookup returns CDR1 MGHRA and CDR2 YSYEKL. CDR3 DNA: TGCGCCAGCAGCCAAGAAGGGGACAGGGTTTCCGAGCAGTACTTC. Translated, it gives CASSQEGDRVSEQYF.

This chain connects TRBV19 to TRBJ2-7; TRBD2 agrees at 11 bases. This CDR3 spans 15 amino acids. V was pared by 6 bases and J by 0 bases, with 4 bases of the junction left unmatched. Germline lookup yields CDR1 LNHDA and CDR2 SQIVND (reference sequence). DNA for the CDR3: TGTGCCAGTAGGCCGACTAGCGGGAACTCCTACGAGCAGTACTTC. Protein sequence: CASRPTSGNSYEQYF.

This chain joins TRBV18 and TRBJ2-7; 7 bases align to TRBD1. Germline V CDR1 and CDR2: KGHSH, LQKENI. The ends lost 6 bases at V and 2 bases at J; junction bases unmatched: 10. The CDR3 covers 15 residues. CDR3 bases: TGTGCCAGCTCCCATGGACAGGTAGGGGCCTACGAGCAGTACTTC. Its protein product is CASSHGQVGAYEQYF. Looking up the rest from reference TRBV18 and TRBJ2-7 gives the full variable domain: NAGVMQNPRHLVRRRGQEARLRCSPMKGHSHVYWYRQLPEEGLKFMVYLQKENIIDESGMPKERFSAEFPKEGPSILRIQQVVRGDSAAYFCASSHGQVGAYEQYFGPGTRLTVT.

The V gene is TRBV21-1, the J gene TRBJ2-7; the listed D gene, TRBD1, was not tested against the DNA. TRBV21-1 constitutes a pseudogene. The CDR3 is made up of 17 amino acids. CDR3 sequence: CASSKNLAGANNYEQYF. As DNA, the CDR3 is TGTGCCAGCAGCAAAAATTTGGCAGGGGCGAATAACTACGAGCAGTACTTC.

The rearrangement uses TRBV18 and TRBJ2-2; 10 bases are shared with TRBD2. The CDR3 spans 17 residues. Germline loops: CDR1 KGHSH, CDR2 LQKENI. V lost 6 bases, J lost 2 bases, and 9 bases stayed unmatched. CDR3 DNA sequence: TGTGCCAGCTCCCCTCCCCGGACTAGCGGAAACACCGGGGAGCTGTTTTTT. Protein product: CASSPPRTSGNTGELFF. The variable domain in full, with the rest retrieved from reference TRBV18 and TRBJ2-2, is NAGVMQNPRHLVRRRGQEARLRCSPMKGHSHVYWYRQLPEEGLKFMVYLQKENIIDESGMPKERFSAEFPKEGPSILRIQQVVRGDSAAYFCASSPPRTSGNTGELFFGEGSRLTVL.

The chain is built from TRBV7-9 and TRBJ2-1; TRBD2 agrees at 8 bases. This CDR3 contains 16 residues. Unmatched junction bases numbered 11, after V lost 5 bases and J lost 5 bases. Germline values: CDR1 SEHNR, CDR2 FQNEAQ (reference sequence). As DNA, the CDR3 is TGTGCCAGCAGCCACCGGCTTACTAGCGGTCACAATGAGCAGTTCTTC. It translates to CASSHRLTSGHNEQFF.